This T cell receptor (beta chain) is drawn from a study of shared clonotypes between healthy human individuals (dated by TCRdb to about 2020). Concerning the study at large: A couple of women and a few men aged 18 to 49 years were included in the cohort. Per donor, three plates each were used for CD4 naive and CD4 memory, two for CD8 naive, and one for CD8 memory. Blood TCR repertoires of about five healthy adults were deeply sequenced to estimate repertoire size and the extent of clonotype sharing between individuals. Different laboratories and diverse techniques were used to prepare libraries and sequence TCR repertoires, to increase sequencing depth and limit assay-specific biases. Between about 0.8 and 9.5 billion PBMCs per donor were obtained by leukapheresis. Findings and caveats that apply to the study as a whole: Pairwise subsampling led to the expectation that sequencing depth would affect the degree of clonotype sharing among donors. Naive subsets generally had larger estimated clonotype richness than memory subsets did. Clonotypes shared by all four sorted-subset donors showed higher generation probabilities than non-shared clonotypes. Incomplete sequencing was indicated by rarefaction of sorted-subset datasets, despite the large sequencing depth. When a few donors were compared, the shared fraction of clonotypes was approximately 5% for naive CD4, less than 4% for naive CD8, 2% to 2.5% for memory CD4, and 0.35% to 0.4% for memory CD8. Sampling was restricted to blood, and TCR repertoires in tissues likely differ from the TCR repertoires found in blood. Because the study included a small number of donors, the genetic and exposure-history diversity represented was limited.

Regarding this clone: Its antigen specificity is not known. The sample holds no much larger clone one base away, and base qualities are not on file.

Using the deep immunoSEQ assay, TCR CDR3 regions were amplified from genomic DNA by multiplex PCR. For each cell subset, the extracted genomic DNA was distributed evenly across all wells of several immunoSEQ 96-well plates, and each plate served as one replicate. For sorted subsets, about 200 ng genomic DNA, equal to 25,000 to 35,000 T cell genomes, was loaded into each replicate PCR. Purified libraries were measured with a Qubit 3.0 fluorometer, size-checked on a Bioanalyzer 2100, and measured again with the KAPA Library Quantification kit. Every immunoSEQ 96-well plate was sequenced on a dedicated single-read 150-cycle Illumina NextSeq 550 flow cell. The authors processed their data as follows. Because the immunoSEQ output held only junctional sequences and lacked quality scores, the filtering could not match the filtering applied to full-length reads. Sequences were annotated with PyIR, a Python wrapper for IgBLAST v1.9, and V/J genes and CDR3 were assigned using IMGT germline references. Any read was removed if the V/J assignment was weak (E-value above 1e-6), the CDR3 was missing, or the read contained stop codons, out-of-frame junctions, or ambiguous translated residues. V3J clonotypes were defined as sequences sharing an identical inferred V gene, J gene, and CDR3 amino acid sequence. The percentage overlap between two repertoires was calculated by dividing the number of shared unique clonotypes by the size of the smaller repertoire. Repertoire richness was assessed with RTK rarefaction, the Chao1 estimator, and Recon v2.1 estimates of unobserved clonotypes. Generation probabilities for all TCRbeta clonotypes obtained by the gDNA method from a few donors were computed using OLGA. As stored in TCRdb, this immuneACCESS dataset retains in-frame rearrangements with V and J assigned. A fraction of the clones does not appear; measured against another copy, unresolved V genes explain less than half of the discrepancy, and the remainder lacks a known reason. V and J calls and clone size come straight from that table; D and trimming were deduced from the DNA. This sample holds over 850,000 clones; around 82% were observed only once. Approximately 0.52% of the sample is held by the ten biggest clonotypes.

Healthy HIV-negative adults with no recently reported acute infections or vaccinations were included as donors. All donors were Caucasian adults living in Nashville, Tennessee, USA. Magnetic negative selection was used to enrich CD4+ T cells, after which naive cells were positively selected on CD45RA and the negative fraction became the memory subset. After blood collection by leukapheresis, PBMCs were isolated using Ficoll-Histopaque density gradient centrifugation and then cryopreserved in the vapor phase of liquid nitrogen. Analytical flow cytometry was used to check the purity and quantity of each magnetically sorted T cell population. Genomic DNA was isolated from each sorted fraction and quantified by UV absorbance on a Nanodrop 2000c. V is pared back by 4 bases and J by 7 bases, with 8 bases lying between the germline termini. As encoded in the germline V gene (reference sequence), CDR1 is GTSNPN while CDR2 is SVGIG. The CDR3, cysteine through phenylalanine, is 11 amino acids long. The kept DNA is CDR3 alone, 33 bases in frame from the first base.

Sequencing was performed on memory CD4+ T cells from PBMCs. Per the publication, the cell subset or site label means: CD45RA-negative fraction. This receptor chain uses TRBV30 and TRBJ2-1; the D gene assignment is ambiguous. The TCR sequence derives from a man younger than 30 in good health. Some clones in this sample may be carry-over from other donors' samples. The encoded CDR3 is CAWIRVNEQFF. In nucleotides, the sequence is TGTGCCTGGATCCGGGTTAATGAGCAGTTCTTC.